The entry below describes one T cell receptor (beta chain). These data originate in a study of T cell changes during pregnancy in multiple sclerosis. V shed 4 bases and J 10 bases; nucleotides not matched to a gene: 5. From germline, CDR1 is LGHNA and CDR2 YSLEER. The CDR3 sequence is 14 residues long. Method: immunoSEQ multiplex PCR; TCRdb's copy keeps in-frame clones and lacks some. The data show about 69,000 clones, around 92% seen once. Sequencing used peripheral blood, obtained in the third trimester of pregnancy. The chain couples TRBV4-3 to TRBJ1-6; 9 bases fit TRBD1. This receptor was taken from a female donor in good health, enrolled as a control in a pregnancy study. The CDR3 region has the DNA TGCGCCAGCAGCCGGGACAGGGAGTCCTCACCCCTCCACTTT. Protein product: CASSRDRESSPLHF.